This passage covers 26 T cell receptor beta chains from one sample sequenced in a study of CD8+ T cells in alopecia areata. Extracted RNA was reverse transcribed into cDNA, the sequencing template. TCRdb's copy holds only in-frame clones and misses some; the assay was immunoSEQ multiplex PCR. The sample yields about 300,000 clones, 58% seen once. The treatment was: oral pan-JAK inhibitor, 5-10 mg twice daily. The sequenced sample was CD4+ T cells sorted from blood, obtained at week 24, from a patient treated with tofacitinib. Receptors originate from a human donor with alopecia areata.

This clone came up once. The chain is built from TRBV4-2 and TRBJ2-2; no clear D. V was pared by 0 bases and J by 5 bases, with 10 bases between. CDR1 is LGHNA, CDR2 YNFKEQ, per germline. This CDR3 is 15 amino acids long. The CDR3 loop is CASSQDKQRTGELFF. The CDR3, as DNA: TGTGCCAGCAGCCAAGATAAACAGAGAACCGGGGAGCTGTTTTTT.

V usage is TRBV7-2 and J usage is TRBJ1-2; tentatively, D is TRBD1 (5 bases). The CDR3 runs 15 residues. Trimming removed 4 bases at V and 7 bases at J, with 19 bases between. The germline V gene encodes CDR1 SGHTA and CDR2 FQGNSA. The CDR3 spells CASSSQQELALGYTF. In DNA, the CDR3 is TGTGCCAGCAGCTCGCAACAGGAACTAGCCCTTGGCTACACCTTC.

The chain links TRBV5-4 to TRBJ2-7; D unclear. V lost 4 bases and J lost 4, with 15 bases in between. The CDR3 runs to 14 residues. Per the germline V gene, CDR1 is SGHNT and CDR2 is YYREEE (reference sequence). This chain's CDR3 is CASSLMDVNYEQYF. The CDR3 DNA reads as TGTGCCAGCAGCCTAATGGACGTTAATTACGAGCAGTACTTC.

CDR3 DNA: TGTGCCAGCAGCGCGGACAGGGTGAATGAGCAGTTCTTC. Residues: CASSADRVNEQFF. The chain has TRBV9 and TRBJ2-1; 8 bases are a match to TRBD1. The germline CDR1 and CDR2 sequences are SGDLS and YYNGEE. This CDR3 contains 13 residues. The V segment lost 3 bases and the J segment 7 bases; nucleotides outside the gene matches: 3.

V usage is TRBV9 and J usage is TRBJ2-7, with 9 bases identical to TRBD1. Germline V gene data show CDR1 as SGDLS and CDR2 as YYNGEE. The CDR3 is made up of 15 amino acids. The V and J ends lost 0 bases and 6 bases, in that order; junction bases with no gene match: 7. The CDR3 coding sequence is TGTGCCAGCAGCGTAGAAGGGGGACAGGGTAGCGAGCAGTACTTC. It encodes CASSVEGGQGSEQYF.

This sequence joins TRBV29-1 and TRBJ2-1, with a possible D match to TRBD2 (6 bases). The V gene lost 6 bases and the J gene lost 7 bases, with 16 bases spanning the gap. Germline V gene sequence: CDR1 SQVTM, CDR2 ANQGSEA. This CDR3 spans 13 amino acids. In nucleotides, the CDR3 is TGCAGCGTCCGCAATCTTGGAGGGAATGAGCAGTTCTTC. This encodes CSVRNLGGNEQFF.

This sequence joins TRBV6-5 and TRBJ2-5; tentatively, D is TRBD1 (5 bases). Looked up from germline, CDR1 is MNHEY and CDR2 is SVGAGI. V was cut by 8 bases and J by 5 bases, with 12 bases left in between. This CDR3 has 12 residues. CDR3 nucleotide sequence: TGTGCCAGCCGTAGGGGCTCGGAGACCCAGTACTTC. Translation: CASRRGSETQYF.

The sample holds a few counts of this clone. CDR3 protein: CASSSKVTDRVGTGANVLTF. The CDR3, as DNA: TGTGCCAGCAGCTCCAAAGTGACGGACAGGGTGGGGACTGGGGCCAACGTCCTGACTTTC. V gene TRBV5-4 combines with J gene TRBJ2-6, with 8 positions matching TRBD1. The CDR3 extends over 20 amino acids. Germline CDR1 and CDR2: SGHNT and YYREEE (reference sequence). V dropped 3 bases and J dropped 2; count of bases not matched to a gene: 16.

The chain joins TRBV4-3 to TRBJ2-6; possibly TRBD2 for D (6 bases). Germline values: CDR1 LGHNA, CDR2 YSLEER. V was trimmed by 0 bases and J by 0 bases, leaving 12 bases between them. The CDR3 covers 18 residues. CDR3 nucleotide sequence: TGCGCCAGCAGCCAAGATTGGAGGGAGGCCTCTGGGGCCAACGTCCTGACTTTC. It codes for CASSQDWREASGANVLTF.

This clone showed up just a few times. The V call is TRBV7-9, the J call TRBJ1-3; possibly TRBD1 for D (5 bases). Germline CDR1 SEHNR, CDR2 FQNEAQ (reference sequence). The CDR3 totals 15 residues. The ends were cut back, 5 bases at V and 4 bases at J, with 15 bases in the middle. The CDR3 bases are TGTGCCAGCAGCCCCGTGCCCGGGGCAGGAAACACCATATATTTT. Amino acids: CASSPVPGAGNTIYF. The variable domain in full, with the rest retrieved from reference TRBV7-9 and TRBJ1-3, is DTGVSQNPRHKITKRGQNVTFRCDPISEHNRLYWYRQTLGQGPEFLTYFQNEAQLEKSRLLSDRFSAERPKGSFSTLEIQRTEQGDSAMYLCASSPVPGAGNTIYFGEGSWLTVV.

V and J are TRBV6-5 and TRBJ1-1; 9 positions agree with TRBD1. Per germline, CDR1 MNHEY and CDR2 SVGAGI. The V and J ends lost 7 bases and 2 bases, in that order; junction bases with no gene match: 5. The CDR3 has 14 residues. Here the CDR3 DNA reads TGTGCCAGCACCCCGGGACAGGGCAACACTGAAGCTTTCTTT. Amino acid sequence: CASTPGQGNTEAFF.

The chain carries TRBV12-5 and TRBJ1-1, with D tentatively TRBD1 (5 bases). CDR1 LGHNT and CDR2 FRNRAP come from the germline V gene. With 6 bases removed from V and 1 base from J, the gap between germline ends came to 15 bases. CDR3 size: 15 residues. The chain's CDR3 is CASGPARQRNTEAFF. The CDR3 DNA sequence: TGTGCTAGTGGCCCCGCCCGACAGAGGAACACTGAAGCTTTCTTT.

This chain links TRBV18 with TRBJ2-5; D possibly uses TRBD1 or TRBD2 (6 bases each). CDR1 and CDR2 from the germline V gene are KGHSH and LQKENI. The CDR3 is 14 amino acids. Deletions cut 6 bases from V and 1 base from J, with 12 bases between. The CDR3 spells CASSPEGGQETQYF. The CDR3 coding sequence is TGTGCCAGCTCCCCTGAGGGGGGCCAAGAGACCCAGTACTTC.

This clone has a single count. This rearrangement joins TRBV6-5 to TRBJ1-2; weak D call: TRBD1 (6 bases). The V and J ends lost 11 bases and 4 bases respectively, with 11 bases between them. This CDR3 region has 11 residues. Germline CDR1 reads MNHEY; CDR2 reads SVGAGI. CDR3: CASRGAYGYTF. CDR3 coding DNA: TGTGCCTCGAGGGGGGCCTATGGCTACACCTTC.

The rearrangement links TRBV29-1 to TRBJ2-5, with 9 bases aligning to TRBD2. CDR3 size: 12 residues. Germline CDR1 and CDR2: SQVTM and ANQGSEA. Germline trimming cut 5 bases from V and 3 bases from J; bases unmatched to any gene: 1. In DNA, the CDR3 is TGCAGCGTTTTAGCGGGGGAAGAGACCCAGTACTTC. Protein: CSVLAGEETQYF.

The chain employs TRBV7-2 and TRBJ1-2; D unclear. The CDR3 is 15 amino acids. V gave up 4 bases and J gave up 7 bases, with 19 bases separating them. CDR1 SGHTA and CDR2 FQGNSA come from the germline V gene. In nucleotides, the CDR3 is TGTGCCAGCAGCTCCCCGACCCGCTCGGTCGGTGGCTACACCTTC. Amino acids: CASSSPTRSVGGYTF.

V gene TRBV7-2 combines with J gene TRBJ2-7; D is unresolved. Looked up from germline, CDR1 is SGHTA and CDR2 is FQGNSA. V lost 1 base to trimming and J lost 2 bases, with 9 bases between them. The length of the CDR3 is 14 residues. The DNA for the CDR3 is TGTGCCAGCAGCTTAGAGGACCGTCCCTACGAGCAGTACTTC. It yields the protein CASSLEDRPYEQYF.

Concerning this clone: Other DNA sequences of this sample code for an identical CDR3. The CDR3 sequence: CAWSIGQETQYF. Here the CDR3 DNA reads TGTGCCTGGAGTATTGGCCAAGAGACCCAGTACTTC. V is TRBV30 and J is TRBJ2-5, with D uncertain. V lost 2 bases to trimming and J lost 1 base, with 5 bases between them. Germline-derived CDR1 and CDR2 are GTSNPN and SVGIG (reference sequence). This CDR3 comprises 12 residues.

V usage is TRBV4-3 and J usage is TRBJ1-1, with D unclear. There are 15 residues in the CDR3. V was clipped by 1 base and J by 0 bases, with 9 bases between them. Germline CDR1 LGHNA, CDR2 YSLEER. CDR3 residues: CASSQGLAVNTEAFF. The CDR3 DNA reads as TGCGCCAGCAGCCAAGGCTTGGCGGTGAACACTGAAGCTTTCTTT.

The gene calls are TRBV30 and TRBJ2-2; D may correspond to TRBD1 or TRBD2 (7 bases each). Trimming left V 3 bases short and J 2 bases short, with 13 bases between. Germline values: CDR1 GTSNPN, CDR2 SVGIG (reference sequence). The CDR3 length is 15 residues. As DNA, the CDR3 is TGTGCCTGGAGCGAGCGGGACAGAAACACCGGGGAGCTGTTTTTT. Its protein product is CAWSERDRNTGELFF.

This clone showed up just once. This sequence joins TRBV27 and TRBJ2-3; 7 nucleotides agree with TRBD1. Trimming at V came to 10 bases and at J to 1 base, leaving 8 bases not matched to a gene. The CDR3 sequence is 14 residues long. The germline V gene has CDR1 MNHEY and CDR2 SMNVEV (reference sequence). The CDR3 nucleotides read TGTGCCACCGCTGGTAGGGGGCGCACAGATACGCAGTATTTT. Translation: CATAGRGRTDTQYF.

This clone was observed a handful of times. The chain couples TRBV4-2 to TRBJ1-6; a possible D gene is TRBD1 (5 bases). This CDR3 contains 17 residues. V gave up 1 base and J gave up 7 bases, with 17 bases separating them. Germline values: CDR1 LGHNA, CDR2 YNFKEQ. DNA of the CDR3: TGTGCCAGCAGCCAAGGGATAACCGGGACGACGAATTCACCCCTCCACTTT. This gives the protein CASSQGITGTTNSPLHF.

V is TRBV30 and J is TRBJ1-2; D not certain. V dropped 1 base and J dropped 2 bases, with 8 bases sitting between them. The CDR3 contains 13 residues. The germline gives CDR1 GTSNPN, CDR2 SVGIG (reference sequence). In DNA form, the CDR3 reads TGTGCCTGGAGTGGTGACGGGAACTATGGCTACACCTTC. As protein: CAWSGDGNYGYTF.

This clone came up a few times. The chain links TRBV7-2 to TRBJ1-6, with D possibly matching TRBD1 (5 bases). CDR1 and CDR2 from the germline V gene are SGHTA and FQGNSA. V lost 3 bases to trimming and J lost 10 bases, with 10 bases between them. The CDR3 has 13 amino acids. CDR3: CASSLQGESPLHF. The CDR3 nucleotides read TGTGCCAGCAGCTTGCAGGGAGAGTCACCCCTCCACTTT.

This clone was observed a handful of times. The rearrangement uses TRBV29-1 and TRBJ2-5; 7 bases map to TRBD1. The V gene end was trimmed by 7 bases and the J gene end by 0 bases; junction bases not matched to a gene: 8. Germline V gene sequence: CDR1 SQVTM, CDR2 ANQGSEA. This CDR3 has 14 residues. The CDR3 sequence is CSGRVGTDQETQYF. The CDR3 nucleotides read TGCAGCGGGCGAGTAGGGACAGACCAAGAGACCCAGTACTTC.

This clone has more than one count but fewer than ten. This chain joins TRBV18 and TRBJ2-1; 8 bases fit TRBD2. This CDR3 has 16 amino acids. Losses at the gene ends were 3 bases for V and 4 bases for J; bases not matched to a gene: 8. The germline V gene encodes CDR1 KGHSH and CDR2 LQKENI. The CDR3 here is CASSPQAGARYNEQFF. The DNA for the CDR3 is TGTGCCAGCTCACCTCAAGCGGGAGCGAGATACAATGAGCAGTTCTTC.